Listed below are T cell receptor beta chains from one sample, sequenced in a study of T-cell memory formation after mild COVID-19. TCRdb independently ran MiXCR on the 5' RACE reads; one entry per CDR3 protein. In the table there are about 400,000 distinct CDR3 sequences, 20% to 25% of which are singletons. The sequencing sample was made of PBMCs or a T cell subset sorted from them (not recorded which). Every receptor here comes from an adult woman who had mild COVID-19 (a few samples of this study predate the infection). Cell type and time point are not known. The CDR3 runs from the conserved cysteine through the conserved F or W. D genes are given only for firm matches. Clone size, where shown, is once, few, many, or a class for clones that have expanded.

few	TRBV27	TRBJ1-2	TRBD1	13	TGTGCCAGCGGTAGACAGGGTACCTATGGCTACACCTTC	CASGRQGTYGYTF
few	TRBV20-1	TRBJ2-7	NA	13	TGCAGTGCTAGAGCCCGACTAGCCTACGAGCAGTACTTC	CSARARLAYEQYF
few	TRBV5-6	TRBJ1-3	NA	16	TGTGCCAGCAGCTTGGTGGGTCCAGCGGGAGGAAACACCATATATTTT	CASSLVGPAGGNTIYF
few	TRBV29-1	TRBJ2-1	TRBD2	18	TGCAGCGCCGCACGTGGGACTAGCGGGCCGCGCTCCTACAATGAGCAGTTCTTC	CSAARGTSGPRSYNEQFF
few	TRBV7-6	TRBJ2-2	TRBD2	18	TGTGCCAGCAGCTGGACTAGCGGGAGTGAAATGAACACCGGGGAGCTGTTTTTT	CASSWTSGSEMNTGELFF
few	TRBV5-5	TRBJ2-5	TRBD2	17	TGTGCCAGCAGCTTGGAAGTGGCTAGCGGGGGGCAAGAGACCCAGTACTTC	CASSLEVASGGQETQYF
NA	TRBV4-3	TRBJ2-3	TRBD2	18	TGCGCCAGCAGCCAAGGAGCGGGAGGTGAAAGGGGCACAGATACGCAGTATTTT	CASSQGAGGERGTDTQYF
NA	TRBV18	TRBJ1-6	NA	15	TGTGCCAGCTCCCCGGAAGGGGGGGATAATTCACCCCTCCACTTT	CASSPEGGDNSPLHF
NA	TRBV5-5	TRBJ2-5	NA	13	TGTGCCAGCAGCTTTGAGACAGAAGAGACCCAGTACTTC	CASSFETEETQYF
few	TRBV10-3	TRBJ1-1	NA	15	TGTGCCATCAGGCAGGCCCCCTCATCGAACACTGAAGCTTTCTTT	CAIRQAPSSNTEAFF
NA	TRBV20-1	TRBJ2-5	TRBD1	14	TGCAGTGCAAACCCGACAGGGGAACCCGAGACCCAGTACTTC	CSANPTGEPETQYF
NA	TRBV20-1	TRBJ2-5	TRBD2	14	TGCAGCAACGGGGCGGGAGCATCACAAGAGACCCAGTACTTC	CSNGAGASQETQYF
few	TRBV20-1	TRBJ2-7	NA	12	TGCAGTGCTAGGGGGGGAGTCTACGAGCAGTACTTC	CSARGGVYEQYF
NA	TRBV7-8	TRBJ2-3	TRBD2	20	TGTGCCAGCAGCTTAGGAATTCGCGGGGGGGCCGGAAAACCCACAGATACGCAGTATTTT	CASSLGIRGGAGKPTDTQYF
many	TRBV6-5	TRBJ1-2	TRBD1	14	TGTGCCAGCAGCGGACAGGGGGCGTGGGATGGCTACACCTTC	CASSGQGAWDGYTF
NA	TRBV25-1	TRBJ1-1	TRBD1	14	TGTGCCAGCAGAACCGGGACAGATACTTCTGAAGCTTTCTTT	CASRTGTDTSEAFF
few	TRBV5-4	TRBJ2-7	NA	18	TGTGCCAGCAGCTTGGTGGGAAAGGGAGATATTTTGGCCTACGAGCAGTACTTC	CASSLVGKGDILAYEQYF
few	TRBV19	TRBJ1-1	NA	11	TGTGCCAGTAGCAGGGTCACTGAAGCTTTCTTT	CASSRVTEAFF
NA	TRBV5-4	TRBJ1-1	NA	13	TGTGCCAGCAGCACTACCCCGAACACTGAAGCTTTCTTT	CASSTTPNTEAFF
few	TRBV27	TRBJ2-5	NA	13	TGTGCCAGCAGGACTGCTCCGGGGGAGACCCAGTACTTC	CASRTAPGETQYF
NA	TRBV6-5	TRBJ2-7	NA	13	TGTGCCAGCACCCCGAGAACCTCCTACGAGCAGTACTTC	CASTPRTSYEQYF
NA	TRBV7-7	TRBJ2-5	TRBD2	12	TGTGCTAGCAGCGGGGCGGGGGAGACCCAGTACTTC	CASSGAGETQYF
once	TRBV6-2/TRBV6-3	TRBJ2-5	NA	14	TGTGCCAGCAGTCATACTCTAGGGGGAGAGACCCAGTACTTC	CASSHTLGGETQYF
NA	TRBV7-9	TRBJ2-5	NA	15	TGTGACAGCAGCTTAGCGGAAGACAACCAAGAGACCCAGTACTTC	CDSSLAEDNQETQYF
few	TRBV5-1	TRBJ2-1	NA	14	TGCGCCAGCAGCCCGGGAGCATCTGCCCATGAGCAGTTCTTC	CASSPGASAHEQFF
few	TRBV7-9	TRBJ2-3	NA	17	TGTGCCAGCAGCTTATCTTCGTACGGGAGAGTCGCAGATACGCAGTATTTT	CASSLSSYGRVADTQYF
few	TRBV3-1	TRBJ2-3	TRBD2	16	TGTGCCAGCAGCCAACGCCTAGCGGGGGGCGCCGATACGCAGTATTTT	CASSQRLAGGADTQYF
NA	TRBV27	TRBJ2-6	NA	13	TGTGCCAGCAGACACCCTGGGGCCAACGTCCTGACTTTC	CASRHPGANVLTF
NA	TRBV6-2/TRBV6-3	TRBJ2-1	TRBD1	11	TGTGCCAGCGGACAGGTCGTAAGGCAGTTCTTC	CASGQVVRQFF
NA	TRBV15	TRBJ1-2	TRBD1	12	TGTGCCACCAGCGCCAGGACAGGGGAGTACACCTTC	CATSARTGEYTF
NA	TRBV30	TRBJ2-4	NA	16	TGTGCCTGGAGTGTAGGGTGGAGGGCCTCCAAAAACATTCAGTACTTC	CAWSVGWRASKNIQYF
few	TRBV6-6	TRBJ2-7	TRBD2	17	TGTGCCAGCAGTCCCCCCCTCGGACTAGCGGGAGCAGGGGAGCAGTACTTC	CASSPPLGLAGAGEQYF
NA	TRBV12-3/TRBV12-4	TRBJ2-5	TRBD1	16	TGTGCCAGCAGTCCCGGGACAGGGGGGACCCCAGAGACCCAGTACTTC	CASSPGTGGTPETQYF
few	TRBV4-1	TRBJ1-2	NA	14	TGCGCCAGCAGCCCCGTGCTATCTAACTATGGCTACACCTTC	CASSPVLSNYGYTF
NA	TRBV6-2/TRBV6-3	TRBJ1-2	NA	12	TGTGCCAGCAGTTCCATGGGATATGGCTACACCTTC	CASSSMGYGYTF
NA	TRBV13	TRBJ1-1	NA	14	TGTGCCAGCAGCCAGGGACGGACGAACACTGAAGCTTTCTTT	CASSQGRTNTEAFF
once	TRBV3-1	TRBJ2-3	NA	15	TGTGCCAGCAGCCAAGTCGGGTCCCGCGGGGTTACGCAGTATTTT	CASSQVGSRGVTQYF
NA	TRBV5-1	TRBJ2-5	TRBD2	14	TGCGCCAGCAGCTTGGAAACGGGGGGGGAGACCCAGTACTTC	CASSLETGGETQYF
NA	TRBV6-5	TRBJ2-1	TRBD2	14	TGTGCCAGCAGTTCAGATAGCGGGAGGAGACCTCAGTTCTTC	CASSSDSGRRPQFF
NA	TRBV7-9	TRBJ2-3	TRBD2	16	TGTGCCAGCAGCATACTAGCGGGAGTGAACACAGATACGCAGTATTTT	CASSILAGVNTDTQYF
few	TRBV6-6	TRBJ1-1	NA	15	TGTGCCAGCAGAGAAGACGTCCCCATGAACACTGAAGCTTTCTTT	CASREDVPMNTEAFF
NA	TRBV30	TRBJ2-3	TRBD2	14	TGTGCCTGGAATCTCGCGGGGGGCACAGATACGCAGTATTTT	CAWNLAGGTDTQYF
few	TRBV3-1	TRBJ2-5	NA	12	TGTGCCAGCAGCCAGAGCGAAGAGACCCAGTACTTC	CASSQSEETQYF
NA	TRBV27	TRBJ1-6	TRBD1	19	TGTGCCAGCAGTTCGGACAGGGATATTCCCTCCTCCGCGAGTTCACCCCTCCACTTT	CASSSDRDIPSSASSPLHF
NA	TRBV2	TRBJ2-1	TRBD2	14	TGTGCCAGCAGTGAAACCCGAAGCGGGAGTTCACAGTTCTTC	CASSETRSGSSQFF
few	TRBV7-7	TRBJ2-1	NA	13	TGTGCTAGCAGCTTAGTACGGGAGAGTGAGCAGTTCTTC	CASSLVRESEQFF
NA	TRBV5-1	TRBJ2-7	NA	16	TGCGCCAGCAGCTTGGTTCGGGCAGACTACTCCTACGAGCAGTACTTC	CASSLVRADYSYEQYF
NA	TRBV7-3	TRBJ2-2	TRBD1	15	TGTGCCAGCAGTCAGACAGGGGTGAACACCGGGGAGCTGTTTTTT	CASSQTGVNTGELFF